Below are 26 T cell receptor beta chains sequenced from a single sample in a study of molecular identifiers for immune sequencing clone quantification. TCRdb ran MiXCR on the PCR reads and lists one entry per CDR3 protein. The repertoire holds some 650,000 distinct CDR3 sequences, with just under 20% as singletons. The sequenced sample was naive CD8+ T cells from blood, with Jurkat cell RNA spiked in. Subset noted: FACS-sorted CD8+CD4-CCR7+CD45RA+ naive T cells. The receptors derive from a human donor in good health. Some libraries in this study had Jurkat cell RNA spiked in.

This clonotype was counted ten times or more. V usage is TRBV5-6 and J usage is TRBJ2-1; a weak D match, TRBD2 (6 bases). This CDR3 is 15 amino acids long. Germline CDR1 SGHDT, CDR2 YYEEEE. V was clipped by 4 bases and J by 7 bases, with 18 bases between them. CDR3: CASSPGTALGNEQFF. The DNA of the CDR3 is TGTGCCAGCAGCCCCGGGACTGCCCTAGGGAATGAGCAGTTCTTC.

This clonotype was counted a few times. The chain carries TRBV5-4 and TRBJ2-7, with D possibly matching TRBD2 (5 bases). Between the trimmed V and J ends, which lost 4 bases and 5 bases, there was a span of 16 bases. CDR3 length: 14 amino acids. Germline V gives CDR1 SGHNT, CDR2 YYREEE (reference sequence). CDR3 loop: CASSGNGGMNEQYF. In DNA form, the CDR3 reads TGTGCCAGCAGCGGGAATGGAGGTATGAACGAGCAGTACTTC. Together with reference TRBV5-4 and TRBJ2-7, the CDR3 gives the full variable domain: ETGVTQSPTHLIKTRGQQVTLRCSSQSGHNTVSWYQQALGQGPQFIFQYYREEENGRGNFPPRFSGLQFPNYSSELNVNALELDDSALYLCASSGNGGMNEQYFGPGTRLTVT.

The sample holds many counts of this clonotype. The chain uses TRBV30 and TRBJ2-2, with D unclear. V was pared by 1 base and J by 3 bases, with 6 bases between. Germline assignment: CDR1 GTSNPN and CDR2 SVGIG (reference sequence). The CDR3 runs 13 residues. This chain's CDR3 is CAWSAIYTGELFF. The CDR3 DNA follows: TGTGCCTGGAGTGCGATATACACCGGGGAGCTGTTTTTT. Full variable domain (outside the CDR3, taken from reference TRBV30 and TRBJ2-2): SQTIHQWPATLVQPVGSPLSLECTVEGTSNPNLYWYRQAAGRGLQLLFYSVGIGQISSEVPQNLSASRPQDRQFILSSKKLLLSDSGFYLCAWSAIYTGELFFGEGSRLTVL.

There are many counts of this clonotype. The chain is built from TRBV5-4 and TRBJ1-1; no firm D call. Trimming removed 0 bases at V and 1 base at J, with 10 bases between. The CDR3 covers 15 residues. In germline, CDR1 is SGHNT, CDR2 YYREEE (reference sequence). CDR3 coding DNA: TGTGCCAGCAGCTTGGCTAATTACCCGAACACTGAAGCTTTCTTT. It codes for CASSLANYPNTEAFF.

This clonotype was counted many times. The chain is built from TRBV10-2 and TRBJ1-2, with D possibly TRBD1 on 5 matching bases. The V gene's germline CDR1 is WSHSY and CDR2 SAAADI. Trimming took 5 bases from V and 0 from J, leaving 7 bases between them. The CDR3 has 13 amino acids. CDR3 in amino acids: CASSTGTNYGYTF. DNA for the CDR3: TGCGCCAGCAGTACAGGCACTAACTATGGCTACACCTTC.

This clonotype was counted a few times. V gene TRBV27 combines with J gene TRBJ1-6, with D unresolved. Germline loops: CDR1 MNHEY, CDR2 SMNVEV (reference sequence). V lost 7 bases and J 14 bases, leaving 18 bases between the germline ends. This CDR3 spans 13 amino acids. CDR3 sequence: CASTPSAGMALHF. The CDR3 nucleotides are TGTGCCAGCACCCCTTCGGCCGGCATGGCCCTCCACTTT.

V usage is TRBV19 and J usage is TRBJ2-5; D uncertain. CDR1 and CDR2 from the germline V gene are LNHDA and SQIVND (reference sequence). The CDR3 extends over 13 amino acids. V was shortened by 6 bases and J by 4 bases, with 12 bases between the two germline ends. The CDR3 DNA follows: TGTGCCAGTAGCCACGGCCCACGAGAGACCCAGTACTTC. It translates to CASSHGPRETQYF.

This clonotype was picked up many times. The V gene is TRBV20-1, the J gene TRBJ2-7; TRBD1 agrees at 7 bases. Germline CDR1 reads DFQATT; CDR2 reads SNEGSKA (reference sequence). V shed 5 bases, J shed 2 bases, and the junction held 9 bases outside the gene matches. The CDR3 covers 14 residues. The CDR3: CSAEDRTRTYEQYF. The CDR3 DNA is TGCAGTGCTGAGGACAGGACCCGAACCTACGAGCAGTACTTC.

For this clonotype: It may be a read error: a sequence one base away is much more abundant. This chain connects TRBV5-1 to TRBJ2-7; 10 positions match TRBD1. The length of the CDR3 is 14 residues. V was clipped by 2 bases and J by 9 bases; unmatched bases: 8. CDR1 is SGHRS and CDR2 is YFSETQ in the germline V gene. The CDR3 loop reads CASSFDRGLDGQYF. CDR3 in DNA: TGCGCCAGCAGCTTTGACAGGGGGCTGGATGGGCAGTACTTC.

Note on this clonotype: A read error may explain this, as a much larger clone is one base away. This chain joins TRBV12-3 or TRBV12-4 and TRBJ1-2; TRBD1 is a possible D gene (6 bases). This CDR3 has 14 residues. This CDR3 is CAGSPRTVSYGYTF. As DNA, the CDR3 is TGTGCCGGCAGTCCTAGGACAGTTTCCTATGGCTACACCTTC.

On this clonotype itself: Germline and junction disagree at one end, which may indicate a read error. J is TRBJ2-1 and V is TRBV7-9; D is undetermined. This CDR3 is built from 15 residues. The germline CDR1 and CDR2 sequences are SEHNR and FQNEAQ (reference sequence). The CDR3 reads CASSLSDPSRNGQFF. CDR3 coding DNA: TGTGCCAGCAGCCTGAGTGACCCCTCGAGGAATGGGCAGTTCTTC. The full variable domain, completed using reference TRBV7-9 and TRBJ2-1, is DTGVSQNPRHKITKRGQNVTFRCDPISEHNRLYWYRQTLGQGPEFLTYFQNEAQLEKSRLLSDRFSAERPKGSFSTLEIQRTEQGDSAMYLCASSLSDPSRNGQFFGPGTRLTVL.

This clonotype was seen many times. The V call is TRBV7-6, the J call TRBJ2-1; TRBD2 might be the D (6 bases). V was shortened by 5 bases and J by 0 bases, with 11 bases between the two germline ends. The germline gives CDR1 SGHVS, CDR2 FNYEAQ. This CDR3 has 15 amino acids. The CDR3 spells CASSPLATSYNEQFF. The CDR3 nucleotides read TGTGCCAGCAGCCCACTAGCAACCTCCTACAATGAGCAGTTCTTC.

In the case of this clonotype: Possible read error: a much larger clone is one base away. V usage is TRBV6-2 or TRBV6-3 and J usage is TRBJ2-1; 7 nucleotides match TRBD1. Germline CDR1 MNHEY, CDR2 SVGEGT. The CDR3 has 13 residues. In DNA, the CDR3 is TGTGCCAGCAGTTCCACAGGGGCCGATGAGCGGTTCTTC. It encodes CASSSTGADERFF.

This clonotype was recorded many times. The chain joins TRBV20-1 to TRBJ2-5; D not certain. V shed 2 bases and J shed 0 bases, with 7 bases lying between them. This CDR3 spans 13 amino acids. CDR1 DFQATT and CDR2 SNEGSKA come from the germline V gene (reference sequence). The CDR3 region is CSARLGYQETQYF. In nucleotides, the CDR3 is TGCAGTGCTAGACTGGGGTACCAAGAGACCCAGTACTTC.

This clonotype was seen ten or more times. The chain carries TRBV28 and TRBJ2-5; 12 nucleotides align to TRBD2. V shed 8 bases and J 5 bases; nucleotides not matched to a gene: 6. CDR3 length: 14 amino acids. CDR1 and CDR2 (germline): MDHEN, SYDVKM. CDR3 in DNA: TGTGCCAGCGGAGGACTAGCGGGATTTGAGACCCAGTACTTC. As protein: CASGGLAGFETQYF.

Regarding this clonotype: This may stem from a read error, because a much larger clone lies one nucleotide away. The chain has TRBV13 and TRBJ1-1, with D possibly TRBD1 on 5 matching bases. Trimming shortened V by 2 bases and J by 5 bases, and 9 bases separated the two germline ends. Germline V CDR1 and CDR2: PRHDT, FYEKMQ (reference sequence). The CDR3 runs to 13 residues. The CDR3 bases are TGTGCCAGCAGCTTACGGGAGGGGACTGAAGCTTTCTTT. Protein sequence: CASSLREGTEAFF.

Ten or more counts support this clonotype. This chain joins TRBV15 and TRBJ2-3; D gene unclear. This CDR3 is 15 amino acids long. Deletions cut 1 base from V and 0 bases from J, with 8 bases between. Germline CDR1 and CDR2: LNHNV and YYDKDF (reference sequence). In DNA, the CDR3 is TGTGCCACCAGCAGAGGCCAGGCTAGCACAGATACGCAGTATTTT. As protein: CATSRGQASTDTQYF. Variable domain in full (rest from reference TRBV15 and TRBJ2-3): DAMVIQNPRYQVTQFGKPVTLSCSQTLNHNVMYWYQQKSSQAPKLLFHYYDKDFNNEADTPDNFQSRRPNTSFCFLDIRSPGLGDTAMYLCATSRGQASTDTQYFGPGTRLTVL.

With respect to this clonotype: A much larger clone lies one base from this, so it may be a read error. The chain couples TRBV2 to TRBJ1-2, with TRBD1 as a possible D gene (5 bases). Germline V lookup: CDR1 SNHLY, CDR2 FYNNEI. The CDR3 runs to 13 residues. DNA for the CDR3: TGTACCCGTTCTTTGGACACTAACTATGGCTACACCTTC. Amino acid sequence: CTRSLDTNYGYTF.

At least ten counts were recorded for this clonotype. V gene TRBV5-1 combines with J gene TRBJ1-1; no reliable D call. The CDR3 has 14 residues. Germline CDR1 is SGHRS and CDR2 is YFSETQ. Between the trimmed V and J ends, which lost 0 bases and 1 base, there was a span of 7 bases. The CDR3 loop reads CASSLDQRNTEAFF. The CDR3 nucleotides read TGCGCCAGCAGCTTGGATCAGAGGAACACTGAAGCTTTCTTT.

This clonotype was found a few times. The genes are TRBV7-9 and TRBJ2-7; 7 positions agree with TRBD2. The CDR3 spans 15 residues. Unmatched junction bases numbered 7, after V lost 4 bases and J lost 1 base. Germline assignment: CDR1 SEHNR and CDR2 FQNEAQ (reference sequence). The CDR3 coding sequence is TGTGCCAGCAGCTCCCTAGGGGAGGGGTCCTACGAGCAGTACTTC. Amino acids: CASSSLGEGSYEQYF.

The chain is built from TRBV7-9 and TRBJ2-1; D perhaps matches TRBD2 (6 bases). The CDR3 has 16 amino acids. Germline-derived CDR1 and CDR2 are SEHNR and FQNEAQ (reference sequence). Trimming left V 0 bases short and J 8 bases short, with 17 bases between. The CDR3 here is CASSLAQNSGGDEQFF. Written as DNA, the CDR3 is TGTGCCAGCAGCTTAGCCCAAAATAGCGGAGGCGATGAGCAGTTCTTC.

The table lists this clonotype with a few counts. This sequence joins TRBV30 and TRBJ1-1; 8 nucleotides agree with TRBD1. V shed 0 bases and J 0 bases; nucleotides not matched to a gene: 12. The germline V gene encodes CDR1 GTSNPN and CDR2 SVGIG (reference sequence). The CDR3 runs 18 residues. CDR3 sequence: CAWSVEGQGRGMNTEAFF. The CDR3 DNA reads as TGTGCCTGGAGTGTTGAAGGACAGGGAAGGGGCATGAACACTGAAGCTTTCTTT.

In its sample, this clonotype was seen many times. The V gene is TRBV12-3 or TRBV12-4, the J gene TRBJ1-1; TRBD1 matches at 10 bases. The CDR3 runs 14 residues. Trimming at V came to 5 bases and at J to 3 bases, leaving 3 bases not matched to a gene. CDR3 DNA: TGTGCCAGCAGTCCCGACAGGGGGCACACTGAAGCTTTCTTT. Encoded protein: CASSPDRGHTEAFF.

This clonotype came up a few times. The chain recombines TRBV27 with TRBJ2-3, with 13 bases fitting TRBD2. CDR1 and CDR2 from the germline V gene are MNHEY and SMNVEV (reference sequence). This CDR3 contains 20 residues. V was clipped by 8 bases and J by 5 bases; unmatched bases: 22. The chain's CDR3 is CASSSPGGTSGERGGDTQYF. The CDR3 DNA follows: TGTGCCAGCTCCTCTCCCGGGGGGACTAGCGGGGAGCGGGGTGGAGATACGCAGTATTTT.

This clonotype was picked up a small number of times. This chain uses TRBV4-3 with TRBJ2-7; the match to TRBD2 covers 13 bases. The CDR3 is 16 amino acids. J lost 3 bases, V lost 4 bases, and 6 bases had no gene match. CDR1 is LGHNA, CDR2 YSLEER, per germline. The chain's CDR3 is CASSPGLAGRGYEQYF. The CDR3, as DNA: TGCGCCAGCAGCCCGGGACTAGCGGGACGGGGCTACGAGCAGTACTTC.

The rearrangement uses TRBV6-5 and TRBJ2-7; TRBD2 might be the D (6 bases). Trimming removed 0 bases at V and 6 bases at J, with 12 bases between. CDR1 is MNHEY and CDR2 is SVGAGI in the germline V gene. The CDR3 consists of 14 residues. The CDR3 is CASSYSRGACEQYF. DNA of the CDR3: TGTGCCAGCAGTTACTCGCGGGGAGCCTGCGAGCAGTACTTC.